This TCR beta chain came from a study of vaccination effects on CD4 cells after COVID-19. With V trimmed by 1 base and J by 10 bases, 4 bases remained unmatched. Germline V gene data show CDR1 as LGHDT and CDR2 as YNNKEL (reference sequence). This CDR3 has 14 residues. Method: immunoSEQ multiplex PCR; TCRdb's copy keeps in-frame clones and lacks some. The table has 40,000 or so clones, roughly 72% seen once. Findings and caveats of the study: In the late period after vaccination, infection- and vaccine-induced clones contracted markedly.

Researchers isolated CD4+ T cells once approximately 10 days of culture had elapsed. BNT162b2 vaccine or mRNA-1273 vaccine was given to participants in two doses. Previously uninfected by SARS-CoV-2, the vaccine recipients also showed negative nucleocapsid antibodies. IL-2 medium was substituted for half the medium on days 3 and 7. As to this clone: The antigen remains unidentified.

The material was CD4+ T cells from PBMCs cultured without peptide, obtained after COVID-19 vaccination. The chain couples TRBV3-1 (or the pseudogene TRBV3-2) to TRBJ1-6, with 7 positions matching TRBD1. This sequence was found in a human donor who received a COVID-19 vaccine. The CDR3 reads CASSQGGGASPLHF. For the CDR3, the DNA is TGTGCCAGCAGCCAAGGAGGGGGCGCCTCACCCCTCCACTTT.